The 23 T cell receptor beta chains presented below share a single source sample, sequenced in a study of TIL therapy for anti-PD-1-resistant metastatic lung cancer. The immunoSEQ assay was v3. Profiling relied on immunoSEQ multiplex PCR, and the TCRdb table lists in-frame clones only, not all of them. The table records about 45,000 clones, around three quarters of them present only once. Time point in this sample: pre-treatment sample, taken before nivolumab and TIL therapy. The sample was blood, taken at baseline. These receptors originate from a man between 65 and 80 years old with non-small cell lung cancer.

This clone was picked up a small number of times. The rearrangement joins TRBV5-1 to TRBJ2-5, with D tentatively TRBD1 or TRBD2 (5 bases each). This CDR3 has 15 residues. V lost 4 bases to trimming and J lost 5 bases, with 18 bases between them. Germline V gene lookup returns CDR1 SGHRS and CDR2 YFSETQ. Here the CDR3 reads CASSPTGWPGETQYF. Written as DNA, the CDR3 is TGCGCCAGCAGCCCTACAGGATGGCCGGGGGAGACCCAGTACTTC.

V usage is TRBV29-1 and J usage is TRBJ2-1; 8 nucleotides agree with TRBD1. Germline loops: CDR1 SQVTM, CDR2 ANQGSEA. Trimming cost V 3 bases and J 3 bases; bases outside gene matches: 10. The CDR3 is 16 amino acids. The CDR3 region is CSVEGGQGHVYNEQFF. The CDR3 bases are TGCAGCGTTGAGGGAGGACAGGGTCACGTCTACAATGAGCAGTTCTTC.

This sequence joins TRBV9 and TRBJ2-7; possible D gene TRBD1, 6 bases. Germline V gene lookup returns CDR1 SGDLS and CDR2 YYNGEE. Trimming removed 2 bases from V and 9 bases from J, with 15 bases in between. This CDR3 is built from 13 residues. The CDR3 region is CASSVRTATVQYF. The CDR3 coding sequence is TGTGCCAGCAGCGTGAGGACAGCTACTGTGCAGTACTTC.

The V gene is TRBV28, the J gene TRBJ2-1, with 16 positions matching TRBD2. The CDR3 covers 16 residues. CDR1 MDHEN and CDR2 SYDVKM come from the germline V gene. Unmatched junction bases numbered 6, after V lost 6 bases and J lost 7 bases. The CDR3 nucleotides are TGTGCCAGCAGCCCGGGACTAGCGGGAGGGGGTAATGAGCAGTTCTTC. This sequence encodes CASSPGLAGGGNEQFF.

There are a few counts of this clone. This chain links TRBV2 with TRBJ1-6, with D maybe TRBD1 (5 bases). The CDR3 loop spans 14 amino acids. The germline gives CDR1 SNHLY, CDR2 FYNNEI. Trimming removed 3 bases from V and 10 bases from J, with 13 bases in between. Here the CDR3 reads CASSEVRAGSPLHF. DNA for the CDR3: TGTGCCAGCAGTGAGGTCAGGGCTGGGTCACCCCTCCACTTT.

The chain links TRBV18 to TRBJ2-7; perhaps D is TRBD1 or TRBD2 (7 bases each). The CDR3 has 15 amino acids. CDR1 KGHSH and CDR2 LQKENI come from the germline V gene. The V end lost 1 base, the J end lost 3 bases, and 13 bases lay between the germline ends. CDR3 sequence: CASSPLTGDYYEQYF. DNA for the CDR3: TGTGCCAGCTCACCACTTACAGGGGACTACTACGAGCAGTACTTC. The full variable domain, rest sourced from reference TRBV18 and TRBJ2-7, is NAGVMQNPRHLVRRRGQEARLRCSPMKGHSHVYWYRQLPEEGLKFMVYLQKENIIDESGMPKERFSAEFPKEGPSILRIQQVVRGDSAAYFCASSPLTGDYYEQYFGPGTRLTVT.

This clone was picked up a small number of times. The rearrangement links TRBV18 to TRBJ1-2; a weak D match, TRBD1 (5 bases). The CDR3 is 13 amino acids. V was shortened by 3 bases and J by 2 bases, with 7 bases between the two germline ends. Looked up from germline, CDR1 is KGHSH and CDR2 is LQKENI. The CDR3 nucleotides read TGTGCCAGCTCACCCGACAGAAACTATGGCTACACCTTC. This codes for CASSPDRNYGYTF.

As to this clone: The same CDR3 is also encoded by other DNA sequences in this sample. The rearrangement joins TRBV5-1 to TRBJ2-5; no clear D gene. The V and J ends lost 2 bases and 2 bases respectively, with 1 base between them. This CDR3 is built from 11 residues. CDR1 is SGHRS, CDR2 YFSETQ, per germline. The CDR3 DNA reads TGCGCCAGCAGCTTACAAGAGACCCAGTACTTC. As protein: CASSLQETQYF.

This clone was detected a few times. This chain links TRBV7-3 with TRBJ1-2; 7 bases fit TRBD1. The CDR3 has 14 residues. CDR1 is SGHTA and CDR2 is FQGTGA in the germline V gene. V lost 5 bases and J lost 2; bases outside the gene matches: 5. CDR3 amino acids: CASSPGQRNYGYTF. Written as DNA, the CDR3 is TGTGCCAGCAGCCCGGGACAGAGAAACTATGGCTACACCTTC.

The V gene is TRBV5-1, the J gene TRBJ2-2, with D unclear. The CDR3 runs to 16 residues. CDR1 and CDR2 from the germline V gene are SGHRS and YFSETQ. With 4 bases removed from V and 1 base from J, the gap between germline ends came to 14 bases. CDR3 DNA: TGCGCCAGCAGCCAGGTAGGGCCGGGGAACACCGGGGAGCTGTTTTTT. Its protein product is CASSQVGPGNTGELFF.

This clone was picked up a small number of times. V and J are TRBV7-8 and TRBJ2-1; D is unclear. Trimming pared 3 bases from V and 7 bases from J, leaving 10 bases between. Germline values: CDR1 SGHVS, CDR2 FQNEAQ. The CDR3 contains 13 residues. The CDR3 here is CASSFYDGNEQFF. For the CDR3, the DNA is TGTGCCAGCAGCTTCTACGACGGGAATGAGCAGTTCTTC.

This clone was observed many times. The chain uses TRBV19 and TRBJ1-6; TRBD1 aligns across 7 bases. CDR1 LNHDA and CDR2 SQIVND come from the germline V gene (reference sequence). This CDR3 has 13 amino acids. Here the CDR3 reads CGTGVGSTSPLHF. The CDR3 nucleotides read TGTGGCACAGGGGTAGGTTCCACCTCACCCCTCCACTTT.

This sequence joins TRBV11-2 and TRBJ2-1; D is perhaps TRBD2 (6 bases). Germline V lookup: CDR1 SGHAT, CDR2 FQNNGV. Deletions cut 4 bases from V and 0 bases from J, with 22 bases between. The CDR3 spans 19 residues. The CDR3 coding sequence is TGTGCCAGCAGCTACACGAATCTGGGCGCGGGAAGCTCCTACAATGAGCAGTTCTTC. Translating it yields CASSYTNLGAGSSYNEQFF. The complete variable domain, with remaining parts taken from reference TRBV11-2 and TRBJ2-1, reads EAGVAQSPRYKIIEKRQSVAFWCNPISGHATLYWYQQILGQGPKLLIQFQNNGVVDDSQLPKDRFSAERLKGVDSTLKIQPAKLEDSAVYLCASSYTNLGAGSSYNEQFFGPGTRLTVL.

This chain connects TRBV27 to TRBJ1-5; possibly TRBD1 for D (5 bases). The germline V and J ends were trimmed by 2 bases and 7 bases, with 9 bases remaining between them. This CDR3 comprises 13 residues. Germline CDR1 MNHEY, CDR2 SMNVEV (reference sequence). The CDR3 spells CASSLEGSQPQHF. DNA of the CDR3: TGTGCCAGCAGTTTAGAGGGGAGCCAGCCCCAGCATTTT.

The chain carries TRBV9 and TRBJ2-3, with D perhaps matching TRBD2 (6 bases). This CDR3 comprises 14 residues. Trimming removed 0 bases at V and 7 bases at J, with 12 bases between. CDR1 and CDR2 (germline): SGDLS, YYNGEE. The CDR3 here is CASSVDGRAYTQYF. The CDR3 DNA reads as TGTGCCAGCAGCGTAGACGGGAGAGCTTATACGCAGTATTTT.

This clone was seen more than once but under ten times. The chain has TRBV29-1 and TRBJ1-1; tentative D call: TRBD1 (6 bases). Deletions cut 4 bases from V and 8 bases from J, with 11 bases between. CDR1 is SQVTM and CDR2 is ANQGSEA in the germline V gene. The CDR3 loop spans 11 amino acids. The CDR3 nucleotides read TGCAGCGTTGGAGGGGGGGCAGAAGCTTTCTTT. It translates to CSVGGGAEAFF.

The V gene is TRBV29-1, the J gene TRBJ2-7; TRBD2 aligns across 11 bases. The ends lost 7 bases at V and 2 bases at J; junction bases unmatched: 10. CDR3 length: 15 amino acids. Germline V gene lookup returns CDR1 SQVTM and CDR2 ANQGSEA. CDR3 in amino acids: CSAGPGLAEPYEQYF. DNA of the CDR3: TGCAGCGCAGGCCCGGGACTAGCGGAACCCTACGAGCAGTACTTC.

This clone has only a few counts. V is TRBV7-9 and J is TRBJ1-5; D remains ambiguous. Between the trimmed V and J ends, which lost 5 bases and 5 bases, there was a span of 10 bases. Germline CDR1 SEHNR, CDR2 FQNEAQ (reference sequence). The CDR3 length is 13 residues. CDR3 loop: CASSPDIDQPQHF. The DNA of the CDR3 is TGTGCCAGCAGCCCAGATATCGATCAGCCCCAGCATTTT. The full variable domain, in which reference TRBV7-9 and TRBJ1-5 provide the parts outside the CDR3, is DTGVSQNPRHKITKRGQNVTFRCDPISEHNRLYWYRQTLGQGPEFLTYFQNEAQLEKSRLLSDRFSAERPKGSFSTLEIQRTEQGDSAMYLCASSPDIDQPQHFGDGTRLSIL.

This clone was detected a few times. The CDR3 nucleotides are TGTGCCAGCAGTTTATCGGGGCAGATCACAGATACGCAGTATTTT. Residues: CASSLSGQITDTQYF. The chain employs TRBV27 and TRBJ2-3; D might be TRBD1 (5 bases). Trimming pared 0 bases from V and 2 bases from J, leaving 9 bases between. The CDR3 has 15 amino acids. Germline loops: CDR1 MNHEY, CDR2 SMNVEV (reference sequence).

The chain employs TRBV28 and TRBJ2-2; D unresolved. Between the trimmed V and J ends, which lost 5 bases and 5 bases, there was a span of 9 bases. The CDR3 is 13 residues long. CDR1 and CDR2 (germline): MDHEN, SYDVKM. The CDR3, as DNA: TGTGCCAGCAGTACCACACGTACCGGGGAGCTGTTTTTT. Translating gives CASSTTRTGELFF.

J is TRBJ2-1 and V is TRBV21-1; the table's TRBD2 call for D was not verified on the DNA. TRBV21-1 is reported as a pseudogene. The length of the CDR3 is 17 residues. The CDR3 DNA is TGTGCCAGCAGCAAAGGCCCAGCGGTGAGCTCCTACAATGAGCAGTTCTTC. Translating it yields CASSKGPAVSSYNEQFF.

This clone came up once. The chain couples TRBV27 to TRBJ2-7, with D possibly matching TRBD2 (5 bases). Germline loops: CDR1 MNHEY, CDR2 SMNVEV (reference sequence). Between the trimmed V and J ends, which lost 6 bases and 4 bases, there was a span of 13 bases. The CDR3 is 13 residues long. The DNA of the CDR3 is TGTGCCAGCAGAGGAAGCGGAGGTTACGAGCAGTACTTC. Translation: CASRGSGGYEQYF.

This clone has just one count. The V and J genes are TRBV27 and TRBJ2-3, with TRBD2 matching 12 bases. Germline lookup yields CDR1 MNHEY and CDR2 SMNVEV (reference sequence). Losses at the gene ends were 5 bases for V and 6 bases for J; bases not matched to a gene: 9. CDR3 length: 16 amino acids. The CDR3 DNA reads TGTGCCAGCAGTCCGCTGACTAGCGGGAGCGCGGATACGCAGTATTTT. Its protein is CASSPLTSGSADTQYF.